A single sample gave rise to the 16 T cell receptor beta chains below, sequenced in a study of shared clonotypes between healthy human individuals. TCRdb's table, derived via immunoSEQ multiplex PCR, lists solely in-frame clones and lacks some. Of about 600,000 clones listed, roughly four fifths are singletons. Source material: PBMCs. These receptors were collected from a woman in her 40s in good health. Some clones in this sample may be carry-over from other donors' samples.

This clone was found once. This chain links TRBV5-5 with TRBJ2-4; D perhaps matches TRBD1 (5 bases). Deletions cut 3 bases from V and 8 bases from J, with 9 bases between. The CDR3 has 12 residues. The germline V gene has CDR1 SGHKS and CDR2 YYEKEE (reference sequence). The CDR3, as DNA: TGTGCCAGCAGCTCCCTCAGGGACATTCAGTACTTC. Residues: CASSSLRDIQYF. The full variable domain, with the rest looked up from reference TRBV5-5 and TRBJ2-4, is DAGVTQSPTHLIKTRGQQVTLRCSPISGHKSVSWYQQVLGQGPQFIFQYYEKEERGRGNFPDRFSARQFPNYSSELNVNALLLGDSALYLCASSSLRDIQYFGAGTRLSVL.

This chain uses TRBV4-1 with TRBJ1-5, with D maybe TRBD1 (5 bases). In germline, CDR1 is MGHRA, CDR2 YSYEKL. V was trimmed by 0 bases and J by 7 bases, leaving 13 bases between them. The CDR3 totals 15 residues. CDR3 sequence reads: CASSQDTGVSQPQHF. As DNA, the CDR3 is TGCGCCAGCAGCCAAGATACGGGGGTCAGCCAGCCCCAGCATTTT.

CDR3 DNA sequence: TGTGCCAGCAGCTTAAGTGCGGGAGCGGGGAATGAGCAGTTCTTC. Translation gives CASSLSAGAGNEQFF. The chain is built from TRBV7-3 and TRBJ2-1; 7 bases map to TRBD2. In germline, CDR1 is SGHTA, CDR2 FQGTGA. V gave up 1 base and J gave up 7 bases; unmatched junction bases: 7. CDR3 size: 15 residues.

The genes are TRBV16 and TRBJ1-2, with D unresolved. V was pared by 2 bases and J by 6 bases, with 13 bases between. Germline V gene data show CDR1 as KGHSY and CDR2 as FQNENV. CDR3 size: 14 residues. This CDR3 reads CASSQMREGNGYTF. CDR3 DNA sequence: TGTGCCAGCAGCCAAATGAGAGAGGGAAATGGCTACACCTTC.

Worth noting for this clone: One junction end does not reproduce the germline sequence, and a read error may be involved. Distinct nucleotide sequences in the sample also encode this CDR3. V and J are TRBV4-1 and TRBJ2-5, with 10 positions matching TRBD1. The length of the CDR3 is 16 residues. Germline lookup yields CDR1 MGHRA and CDR2 YSYEKL. The CDR3 nucleotides are TGCGCCAGCAGTCAAGATGGGACAGGGGTGGCGGAGACCCAGTACTTC. Translation gives CASSQDGTGVAETQYF.

This clone came up once. This rearrangement joins TRBV18 to TRBJ1-2; a weak D match, TRBD1 (5 bases). CDR3 length equals 15 residues. V lost 3 bases and J lost 2, with 13 bases in between. Germline V gene data show CDR1 as KGHSH and CDR2 as LQKENI. CDR3 sequence (DNA): TGTGCCAGCTCACCTTTCGGGGACCAAAACTATGGCTACACCTTC. Protein sequence: CASSPFGDQNYGYTF.

The sample holds many counts of this clone. The chain links TRBV27 to TRBJ1-2, with TRBD1 identical over 7 bases. This CDR3 has 13 amino acids. Germline loops: CDR1 MNHEY, CDR2 SMNVEV (reference sequence). V lost 5 bases, J lost 3 bases, and 3 bases stayed unmatched. The CDR3 DNA is TGTGCCAGCAGTCGCACAGGGGACTATGGCTACACCTTC. Protein: CASSRTGDYGYTF.

The rearrangement joins TRBV7-6 to TRBJ1-4, with a weak D call TRBD1 (5 bases). CDR3 length: 16 residues. V was trimmed by 5 bases and J by 1 base, leaving 14 bases between them. Germline CDR1 and CDR2: SGHVS and FNYEAQ. CDR3 DNA: TGTGCCAGCAGCCCGCTAGGGACCAGAACTAATGAAAAACTGTTTTTT. Protein sequence: CASSPLGTRTNEKLFF.

The chain couples TRBV4-3 to TRBJ1-1, with unresolved D. The length of the CDR3 is 17 residues. The V and J ends lost 0 bases and 0 bases respectively, with 14 bases between them. Per germline, CDR1 LGHNA and CDR2 YSLEER. CDR3 bases: TGCGCCAGCAGCCAAGATAATCGTGCAGCATTGAACACTGAAGCTTTCTTT. Protein product: CASSQDNRAALNTEAFF.

The J gene is TRBJ2-7, the V gene TRBV27, with D perhaps matching TRBD2 (6 bases). Germline-derived CDR1 and CDR2 are MNHEY and SMNVEV (reference sequence). The CDR3 is 12 amino acids. V lost 10 bases to trimming and J lost 3 bases, with 13 bases between them. The CDR3 coding sequence is TGTGCCACCAGACTAGGACTCTACGAGCAGTACTTC. Protein sequence: CATRLGLYEQYF.

V gene TRBV29-1 combines with J gene TRBJ2-4, with D possibly matching TRBD2 (6 bases). The V gene's germline CDR1 is SQVTM and CDR2 ANQGSEA. V dropped 0 bases and J dropped 14 bases, with 14 bases sitting between them. The CDR3 loop spans 12 amino acids. The DNA for the CDR3 is TGCAGCGTTGAAGATAGGGGACTCCACGAGTACTTC. Translating it yields CSVEDRGLHEYF. Full variable domain (outside the CDR3, taken from reference TRBV29-1 and TRBJ2-4): SAVISQKPSRDICQRGTSLTIQCQVDSQVTMMFWYRQQPGQSLTLIATANQGSEATYESGFVIDKFPISRPNLTFSTLTVSNMSPEDSSIYLCSVEDRGLHEYFGAGTRLSVL.

The chain links TRBV4-2 to TRBJ2-2; 14 bases match TRBD2. Germline loops: CDR1 LGHNA, CDR2 YNFKEQ. V was clipped by 1 base and J by 5 bases; unmatched bases: 9. The CDR3 contains 19 residues. CDR3 nucleotide sequence: TGTGCCAGCAGCCAAGTTGTGGGACTAGCGGGAGACGGGACCGGGGAGCTGTTTTTT. This translates into CASSQVVGLAGDGTGELFF.

This chain joins TRBV9 and TRBJ2-2; 7 bases are a match to TRBD2. Unmatched junction bases numbered 6, after V lost 7 bases and J lost 3 bases. This CDR3 has 14 residues. From germline, CDR1 is SGDLS and CDR2 YYNGEE. CDR3 sequence (DNA): TGTGCCAGCGGGAGGGACTTGGACACCGGGGAGCTGTTTTTT. Encoded protein: CASGRDLDTGELFF.

The chain links TRBV25-1 to TRBJ2-2, with D tentatively TRBD1 (6 bases). This CDR3 has 15 amino acids. Per the germline V gene, CDR1 is MGHDK and CDR2 is SYGVNS. Trimming cost V 3 bases and J 5 bases, with 13 bases left between them. The CDR3 sequence: CASSDPGQGTGELFF. DNA of the CDR3: TGTGCCAGCAGTGATCCGGGGCAGGGGACCGGGGAGCTGTTTTTT.

This clone was recorded only once. The CDR3 loop is CASSLDRSQETQYF. The CDR3 DNA reads as TGTGCCAGCAGCTTAGACAGGTCACAAGAGACCCAGTACTTC. The rearrangement joins TRBV7-3 to TRBJ2-5; a weak D match, TRBD1 (6 bases). V lost 2 bases and J 2 bases, leaving 9 bases between the germline ends. This CDR3 is built from 14 residues. Germline V lookup: CDR1 SGHTA, CDR2 FQGTGA.

The chain recombines TRBV5-1 with TRBJ2-2, with TRBD2 identical over 7 bases. J gave up 0 bases and V 4 bases, and 9 bases lay outside the gene matches. Per the germline V gene, CDR1 is SGHRS and CDR2 is YFSETQ. The CDR3 consists of 17 residues. The CDR3 loop reads CASSRTLAGPNTGELFF. In nucleotides, the CDR3 is TGCGCCAGCAGCAGAACTTTAGCGGGTCCGAACACCGGGGAGCTGTTTTTT.